The T cell receptor (beta chain) described here comes from a study of blood T cell repertoires in COVID-19. CDR3 length: 15 residues. Trimming removed 6 bases from V and 7 bases from J; junction bases left unmatched: 12. CDR1 is SNHLY and CDR2 is FYNNEI in the germline V gene. TCRdb keeps only in-frame clones here, not all; method: immunoSEQ multiplex PCR. The sample has over 35,000 clones, around four fifths seen once; the top ten hold roughly 14%. The chain employs TRBV2 and TRBJ1-5, with 7 bases that match TRBD1. The origin of this receptor is a human donor in a cohort sampled during active COVID-19. The sequenced material came from peripheral blood. DNA for the CDR3: TGTGCCAGCAGCCAGACTAGGACAGGAGGCCAGCCCCAGCATTTT. This encodes CASSQTRTGGQPQHF.